This T cell receptor (beta chain) was captured in a study of human T cells and chemical hapten exposure. At the level of the study: All through the roughly 23-week study, the scalp of each patient received diphenylcyclopropenone doses weekly.

Germline-derived CDR1 and CDR2 are MNHEY and SVGEGT. Trimming cost V 7 bases and J 4 bases; bases outside gene matches: 13. The CDR3 covers 16 residues. Authors' processing steps: Ranging from about 20,000 to 700,000, TCR counts per sample had a median value of approximately 97,000. TCRdb passed the RACE reads through MiXCR, listing each CDR3 protein once. The V and J calls reflect TCRdb's pipeline rather than the authors' work. The table records 95,000 to 150,000 distinct CDR3 sequences, approximately 10% of them present only once. As to this clonotype: Antigen specificity is unknown.

Regarding time point: patch test 3, about 24 weeks after DPC sensitization. As to treatment: therapeutic diphenylcyclopropenone sensitization with weekly scalp DPC. Study-wide results and caveats: No shift was seen in TCRs above 1 in 1000 frequency with DPC sensitization.

The clonotype comes from a woman in her forties or fifties with alopecia areata. Some clones in this sample may be carry-over from other donors' samples. The specimen comprised whole blood, sampled in connection with sensitization to the hapten diphenylcyclopropenone (DPC). The rearrangement joins TRBV6-2 or TRBV6-3 to TRBJ2-3, with TRBD2 identical over 8 bases. CDR3 coding DNA: TGTGCCAGCATCCCCACTATGGGGCGGGAGGCAGATACGCAGTATTTT. Amino acids: CASIPTMGREADTQYF.